This T cell receptor beta chain was sequenced for a study of blood T cell repertoires in COVID-19. The table came from immunoSEQ multiplex PCR; TCRdb's copy has only in-frame clones and leaves some out. The table lists about 44,000 clones, around nine tenths of them singletons. This CDR3 has 15 amino acids. Germline V gives CDR1 MDHEN, CDR2 SYDVKM. With V trimmed by 2 bases and J by 4 bases, 7 bases remained unmatched. This clonotype was obtained from a woman aged 40-49 years with acute or convalescent COVID-19. The chain combines TRBV28 with TRBJ1-2, with 7 positions matching TRBD1. The sequencing input was peripheral blood. The CDR3 reads CASSLLNRGGYGYTF. In DNA form, the CDR3 reads TGTGCCAGCAGTTTACTAAACAGGGGAGGCTATGGCTACACCTTC.